This record looks at one T cell receptor beta chain sequence and its context. Its antigen remains unknown. These data are taken from a study of cytomegalovirus exposure and HLA in healthy donors. Points from the study as a whole: The classifier, whose performance was assessed in both the original and validation cohorts, reportedly diagnosed cytomegalovirus status with high specificity and sensitivity. One variant, a missense change in DCLRE1C, was linked in a later analysis to TCR beta V- and J-gene trimming.

Primers included in the PCR were 60 Vbeta and 13 Jbeta primers. Repertoires were generated with immunoSEQ multiplex PCR, while TCRdb's copy carries only in-frame clones and drops some. The sample records approximately 160,000 clones, around 70% being singletons. Germline trimming cut 4 bases from V and 2 bases from J; bases unmatched to any gene: 8. The CDR3 is 16 amino acids. The germline gives CDR1 SGHRS, CDR2 YFSETQ. The chain combines TRBV5-1 with TRBJ2-5; 10 nucleotides agree with TRBD1. Input material: PBMCs. The clonotype was recovered from a man aged 18 to 30 in good health and CMV-seropositive. Written as DNA, the CDR3 is TGCGCCAGCAGCCCGACCGGGACAGGGGAACAAGAGACCCAGTACTTC. Its protein product is CASSPTGTGEQETQYF.